The 21 T cell receptor beta chains presented below share a single source sample, sequenced in a study of blood T cell repertoires in COVID-19. The table came from immunoSEQ multiplex PCR; TCRdb's copy has only in-frame clones and leaves some out. The table has fewer than 350,000 clones, around 85% seen once; the top ten hold 7.2%. Sample: peripheral blood. Every receptor here comes from a human donor in a cohort sampled during active COVID-19.

The rearrangement links TRBV19 to TRBJ2-7; the D gene is possibly TRBD1 (6 bases). Germline V gives CDR1 LNHDA, CDR2 SQIVND (reference sequence). The CDR3 extends over 15 amino acids. The germline V and J ends were trimmed by 6 bases and 3 bases, with 18 bases remaining between them. This chain's CDR3 is CASSSDRYEGYEQYF. DNA of the CDR3: TGTGCCAGTAGCAGCGACAGGTACGAGGGCTACGAGCAGTACTTC.

The CDR3 sequence is CASSFGQMTDTQYF. CDR3 sequence (DNA): TGTGCCAGCAGCTTTGGACAAATGACAGATACGCAGTATTTT. J is TRBJ2-3 and V is TRBV7-3; TRBD1 might be the D (5 bases). The ends were cut back, 3 bases at V and 3 bases at J, with 10 bases in the middle. This CDR3 region has 14 residues. Germline CDR1 SGHTA, CDR2 FQGTGA.

The chain combines TRBV30 with TRBJ1-6; 8 nucleotides agree with TRBD1. With V trimmed by 1 base and J by 7 bases, 6 bases remained unmatched. From germline, CDR1 is GTSNPN and CDR2 SVGIG (reference sequence). The CDR3 is made up of 15 amino acids. CDR3 in amino acids: CAWSAGGPLNSPLHF. The CDR3 nucleotides read TGTGCCTGGAGTGCAGGGGGCCCTTTAAATTCACCCCTCCACTTT.

In this sample, this clone turned up once. The chain combines TRBV30 with TRBJ1-1; D gene uncertain. Trimming left V 4 bases short and J 2 bases short, with 8 bases between. The CDR3 has 12 amino acids. CDR1 is GTSNPN and CDR2 is SVGIG in the germline V gene (reference sequence). The CDR3 DNA is TGTGCCTGGATTGGACTTAACACTGAAGCTTTCTTT. This translates into CAWIGLNTEAFF.

This clone was seen only once. The CDR3 nucleotides read TGTGCCAGCTCACCCACCGCAGGGTACTCCTACAATGAGCAGTTCTTC. This gives the protein CASSPTAGYSYNEQFF. The V and J genes are TRBV18 and TRBJ2-1; tentatively, D is TRBD1 (5 bases). The V gene's germline CDR1 is KGHSH and CDR2 LQKENI. V lost 3 bases to trimming and J lost 0 bases, with 12 bases between them. This CDR3 region has 16 residues.

The chain carries TRBV10-3 and TRBJ1-3, with TRBD1 identical over 8 bases. Germline CDR1 reads ENHRY; CDR2 reads SYGVKD. V was pared by 5 bases and J by 0 bases, with 9 bases of the junction left unmatched. The CDR3 has 17 amino acids. CDR3 residues: CAISLAGTGSSGNTIYF. As DNA, the CDR3 is TGTGCCATCAGTCTTGCCGGGACAGGTAGCTCTGGAAACACCATATATTTT.

The rearrangement joins TRBV24-1 to TRBJ2-3; D gene uncertain. Germline-derived CDR1 and CDR2 are KGHDR and SFDVKD. V was clipped by 9 bases and J by 1 base, with 16 bases between them. The CDR3 runs to 15 residues. CDR3 region: CATSTSSDRTDTQYF. The CDR3 DNA follows: TGTGCCACCTCAACTTCAAGTGATCGCACAGATACGCAGTATTTT.

J is TRBJ2-3 and V is TRBV3-1 (or the pseudogene TRBV3-2), with D possibly TRBD2 on 7 matching bases. V gave up 3 bases and J gave up 6 bases, with 13 bases separating them. Germline values: CDR1 LGHDT, CDR2 YNNKEL (reference sequence). The CDR3 covers 14 residues. The CDR3 is CASSHGGGLDTQYF. CDR3 DNA: TGTGCCAGCAGCCATGGGGGGGGCCTGGATACGCAGTATTTT.

The chain employs TRBV24-1 and TRBJ2-2, with 10 bases fitting TRBD1. V trimming: 3 bases; J trimming: 6 bases; junction bases outside the gene matches: 6. The CDR3 runs 16 residues. Germline CDR1 reads KGHDR; CDR2 reads SFDVKD. CDR3 bases: TGTGCCACCAGTGATGGGGACAGGGGAATTCCCGGGGAGCTGTTTTTT. Translation: CATSDGDRGIPGELFF.

V gene TRBV29-1 combines with J gene TRBJ1-2; 11 nucleotides align to TRBD1. With V trimmed by 6 bases and J by 5 bases, 2 bases remained unmatched. The CDR3 has 12 residues. Germline V lookup: CDR1 SQVTM, CDR2 ANQGSEA. In DNA, the CDR3 is TGCAGCGTGGGACAGGGGGTGTATGGCTACACCTTC. It translates to CSVGQGVYGYTF. The complete variable domain, with remaining parts taken from reference TRBV29-1 and TRBJ1-2, reads SAVISQKPSRDICQRGTSLTIQCQVDSQVTMMFWYRQQPGQSLTLIATANQGSEATYESGFVIDKFPISRPNLTFSTLTVSNMSPEDSSIYLCSVGQGVYGYTFGSGTRLTVV.

This chain uses TRBV4-1 with TRBJ1-2; D perhaps matches TRBD1 (5 bases). Trimming removed 0 bases from V and 3 bases from J, with 11 bases in between. The CDR3 contains 15 residues. Germline CDR1 MGHRA, CDR2 YSYEKL. The CDR3 region is CASSQEGDRHYGYTF. CDR3 nucleotide sequence: TGCGCCAGCAGCCAAGAGGGCGACAGACACTATGGCTACACCTTC.

J is TRBJ1-5 and V is TRBV6-5; the D is unclear. V gave up 4 bases and J gave up 1 base, with 8 bases separating them. Germline lookup yields CDR1 MNHEY and CDR2 SVGAGI. This CDR3 has 14 residues. CDR3: CASSSASSNQPQHF. Written as DNA, the CDR3 is TGTGCCAGCAGTTCCGCGTCGAGCAATCAGCCCCAGCATTTT.

V usage is TRBV2 and J usage is TRBJ1-1, with 7 bases matching TRBD1. The CDR3 runs to 16 residues. Unmatched junction bases numbered 13, after V lost 6 bases and J lost 3 bases. Germline V CDR1 and CDR2: SNHLY, FYNNEI. CDR3 nucleotide sequence: TGTGCCAGCAGACTCGAAGGGTCGACAGGGTACACTGAAGCTTTCTTT. It is translated as CASRLEGSTGYTEAFF. Full variable domain (remainder filled in from reference TRBV2 and TRBJ1-1): EPEVTQTPSHQVTQMGQEVILRCVPISNHLYFYWYRQILGQKVEFLVSFYNNEISEKSEIFDDQFSVERPDGSNFTLKIRSTKLEDSAMYFCASRLEGSTGYTEAFFGQGTRLTVV.

This rearrangement joins TRBV19 to TRBJ1-1; 10 bases line up with TRBD1. CDR3 length: 16 residues. The germline gives CDR1 LNHDA, CDR2 SQIVND (reference sequence). J was trimmed by 1 base and V by 8 bases; bases with no gene match: 10. CDR3 residues: CASDRGTGVQNTEAFF. The CDR3 bases are TGTGCCAGTGACCGCGGGACAGGGGTACAGAACACTGAAGCTTTCTTT.

Only one count was recorded for this clone. The genes are TRBV24-1 and TRBJ2-1; TRBD2 agrees at 11 bases. The germline CDR1 and CDR2 sequences are KGHDR and SFDVKD. The ends lost 4 bases at V and 8 bases at J; junction bases unmatched: 12. The CDR3 runs 17 residues. The DNA of the CDR3 is TGTGCCACCAGTGACCCCCATAGCGGGGGGGTAAGGGATGAGCAGTTCTTC. Its translation is CATSDPHSGGVRDEQFF.

Notes on this clone: The same CDR3 also results from other DNA sequences found in this sample. The chain uses TRBV6-5 and TRBJ1-1; D is perhaps TRBD1 (5 bases). From germline, CDR1 is MNHEY and CDR2 SVGAGI. Trimming pared 4 bases from V and 1 base from J, leaving 7 bases between. The CDR3 sequence is 13 residues long. CDR3 DNA sequence: TGTGCCAGCAGTTTAACAGGGAACACTGAAGCTTTCTTT. Protein sequence: CASSLTGNTEAFF.

V usage is TRBV24-1 and J usage is TRBJ2-3, with 9 bases matching TRBD2. This CDR3 is built from 15 residues. CDR1 is KGHDR and CDR2 is SFDVKD in the germline V gene. The V segment lost 5 bases and the J segment 3 bases; nucleotides outside the gene matches: 5. The CDR3 DNA follows: TGTGCCACCAGTGGACTGGCGGGGGGGACAGATACGCAGTATTTT. It specifies CATSGLAGGTDTQYF.

V usage is TRBV7-9 and J usage is TRBJ2-1, with a weak D call TRBD1 (5 bases). Germline CDR1 and CDR2: SEHNR and FQNEAQ (reference sequence). The CDR3 spans 12 residues. The V end lost 7 bases, the J end lost 12 bases, and 16 bases lay between the germline ends. CDR3 nucleotide sequence: TGTGCCAGCACCTCGACACCCCAGGGGCAGTTCTTC. Translating gives CASTSTPQGQFF.

The chain couples TRBV30 to TRBJ1-4; tentatively, D is TRBD1 (6 bases). Germline-derived CDR1 and CDR2 are GTSNPN and SVGIG (reference sequence). The CDR3 loop spans 17 amino acids. Trimming stripped 2 bases from V and 1 base from J, with 17 bases between. The CDR3 sequence is CAWSPLTGWRTNEKLFF. For the CDR3, the DNA is TGTGCCTGGAGTCCTCTGACAGGATGGAGAACTAATGAAAAACTGTTTTTT.

The sample holds one count of this clone. This chain links TRBV6-5 with TRBJ1-6; TRBD1 might be the D (6 bases). The CDR3 sequence is 12 residues long. With 6 bases removed from V and 11 bases from J, the gap between germline ends came to 11 bases. The germline gives CDR1 MNHEY, CDR2 SVGAGI. The CDR3 is CASSFTGTPLHF. CDR3 coding DNA: TGTGCCAGCAGCTTCACAGGGACACCCCTCCACTTT.

V and J are TRBV6-5 and TRBJ2-1; TRBD1 matches 7 bases. Germline V gives CDR1 MNHEY, CDR2 SVGAGI. The CDR3 spans 14 residues. V gave up 6 bases and J gave up 6 bases; unmatched junction bases: 8. The CDR3 bases are TGTGCCAGCAGAAACCGGGACAGCCGCAATGAGCAGTTCTTC. Translation gives CASRNRDSRNEQFF.